What follows is one T cell receptor (beta chain) and its context. The antigen is undetermined. The data derive from a study of T cell responses to AZD1222 COVID-19 vaccine. Produced via immunoSEQ multiplex PCR; TCRdb's table is partial and in-frame only. Of roughly 140,000 clones listed, around 90% are singletons. V lost 3 bases and J lost 4, with 12 bases in between. The CDR3 length is 14 residues. Germline V gene lookup returns CDR1 SGHDT and CDR2 YYEEEE. Study-level findings and limits: In a largely white British group with more females than males, clonal diversity was possibly underestimated. Seropositivity was recorded at baseline in only 6 or 7 AZD1222 recipients. A reported finding is that nearly half of spike-specific TCRs target unmutated variant regions.

The sequence came from an adult in good health. The sequenced sample was peripheral blood, obtained on day 0 of AZD1222 vaccination. The chain joins TRBV5-6 to TRBJ2-3, with a possible D match to TRBD2 (5 bases). The CDR3, as DNA: TGTGCCAGCAGCTATAGTAGCGAAGCAGATACGCAGTATTTT. It yields the protein CASSYSSEADTQYF.